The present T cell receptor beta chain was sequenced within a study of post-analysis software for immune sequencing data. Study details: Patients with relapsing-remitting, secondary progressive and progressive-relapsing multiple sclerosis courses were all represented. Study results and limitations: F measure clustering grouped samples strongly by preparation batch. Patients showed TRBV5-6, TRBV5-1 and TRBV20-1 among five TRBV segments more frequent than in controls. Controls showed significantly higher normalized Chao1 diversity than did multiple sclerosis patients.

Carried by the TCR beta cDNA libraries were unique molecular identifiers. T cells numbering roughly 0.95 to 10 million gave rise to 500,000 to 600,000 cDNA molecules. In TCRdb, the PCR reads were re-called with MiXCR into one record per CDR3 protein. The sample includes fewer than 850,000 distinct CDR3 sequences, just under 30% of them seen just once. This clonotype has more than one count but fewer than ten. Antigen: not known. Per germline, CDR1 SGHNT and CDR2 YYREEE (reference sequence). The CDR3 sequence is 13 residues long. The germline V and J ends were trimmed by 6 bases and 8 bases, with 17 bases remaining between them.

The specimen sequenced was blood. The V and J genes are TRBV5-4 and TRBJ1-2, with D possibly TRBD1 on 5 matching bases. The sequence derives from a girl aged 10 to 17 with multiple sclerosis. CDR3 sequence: CASTMGGESGYTF. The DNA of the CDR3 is TGTGCCAGCACCATGGGGGGGGAGAGCGGCTACACCTTC.